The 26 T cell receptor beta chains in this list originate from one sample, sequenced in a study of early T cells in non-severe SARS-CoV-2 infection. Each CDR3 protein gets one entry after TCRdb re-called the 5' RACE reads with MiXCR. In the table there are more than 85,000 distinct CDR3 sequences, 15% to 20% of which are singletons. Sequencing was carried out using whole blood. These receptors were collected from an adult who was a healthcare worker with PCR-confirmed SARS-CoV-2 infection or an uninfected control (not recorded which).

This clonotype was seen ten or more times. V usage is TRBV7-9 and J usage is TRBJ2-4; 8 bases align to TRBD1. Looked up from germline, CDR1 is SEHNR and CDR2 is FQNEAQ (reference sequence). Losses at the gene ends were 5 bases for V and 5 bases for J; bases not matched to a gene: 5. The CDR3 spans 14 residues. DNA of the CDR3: TGTGCCAGCAGCGCGACAGGGGCGCAAAACATTCAGTACTTC. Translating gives CASSATGAQNIQYF.

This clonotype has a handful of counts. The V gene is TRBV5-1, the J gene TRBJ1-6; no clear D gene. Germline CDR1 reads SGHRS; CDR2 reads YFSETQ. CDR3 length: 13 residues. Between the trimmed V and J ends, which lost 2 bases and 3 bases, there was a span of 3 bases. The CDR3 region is CASSFDYNSPLHF. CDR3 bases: TGCGCCAGCAGCTTCGACTATAATTCACCCCTCCACTTT.

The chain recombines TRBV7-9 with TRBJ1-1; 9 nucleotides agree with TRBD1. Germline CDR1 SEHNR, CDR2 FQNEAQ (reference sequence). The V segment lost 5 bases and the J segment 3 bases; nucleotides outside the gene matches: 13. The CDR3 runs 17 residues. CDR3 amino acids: CASSPKDRGTKDTEAFF. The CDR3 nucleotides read TGTGCCAGCAGCCCGAAGGACAGGGGTACGAAGGACACTGAAGCTTTCTTT.

The CDR3 protein is CASSDSAGGSDTQYF. Here the CDR3 DNA reads TGTGCCAGCAGTGACTCAGCGGGAGGGTCGGATACGCAGTATTTT. J is TRBJ2-3 and V is TRBV6-4; 10 bases match TRBD2. Germline V gene sequence: CDR1 MRHNA, CDR2 SNTAGT. V gave up 0 bases and J gave up 6 bases; unmatched junction bases: 3. The CDR3 contains 15 residues.

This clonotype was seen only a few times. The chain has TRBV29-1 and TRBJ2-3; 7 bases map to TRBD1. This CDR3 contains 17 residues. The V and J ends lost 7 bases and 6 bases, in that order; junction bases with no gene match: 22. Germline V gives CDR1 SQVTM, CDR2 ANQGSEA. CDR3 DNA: TGCAGCGCCCTTGTGACAGGGCCCCGGGTCTTGCCGGATACGCAGTATTTT. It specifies CSALVTGPRVLPDTQYF.

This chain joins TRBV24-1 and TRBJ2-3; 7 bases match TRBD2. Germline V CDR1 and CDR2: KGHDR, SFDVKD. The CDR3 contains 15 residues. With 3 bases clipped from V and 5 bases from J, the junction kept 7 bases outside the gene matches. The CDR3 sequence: CATSDVRGVVDTQYF. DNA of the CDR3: TGTGCCACCAGTGATGTTCGGGGGGTAGTAGATACGCAGTATTTT.

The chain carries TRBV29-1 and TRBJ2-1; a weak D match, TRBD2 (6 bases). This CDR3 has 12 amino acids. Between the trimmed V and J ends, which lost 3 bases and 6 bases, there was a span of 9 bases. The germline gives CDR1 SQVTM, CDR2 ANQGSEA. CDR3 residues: CSVDGTSNEQFF. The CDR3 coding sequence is TGCAGCGTTGACGGGACTTCCAATGAGCAGTTCTTC.

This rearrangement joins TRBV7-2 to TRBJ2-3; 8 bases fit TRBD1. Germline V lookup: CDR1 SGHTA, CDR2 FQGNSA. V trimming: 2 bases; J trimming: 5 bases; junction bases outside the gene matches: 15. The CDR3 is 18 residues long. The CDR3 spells CASSLYPPAGGYVDTQYF. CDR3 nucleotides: TGTGCCAGCAGCTTATATCCCCCCGCAGGGGGCTATGTAGATACGCAGTATTTT.

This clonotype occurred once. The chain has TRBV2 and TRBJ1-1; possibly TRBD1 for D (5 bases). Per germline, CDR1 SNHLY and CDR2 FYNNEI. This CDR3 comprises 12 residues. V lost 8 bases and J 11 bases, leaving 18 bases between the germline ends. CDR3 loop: CASLRDSPSAFF. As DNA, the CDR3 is TGTGCCAGCCTCCGGGACTCCCCTTCGGCTTTCTTT.

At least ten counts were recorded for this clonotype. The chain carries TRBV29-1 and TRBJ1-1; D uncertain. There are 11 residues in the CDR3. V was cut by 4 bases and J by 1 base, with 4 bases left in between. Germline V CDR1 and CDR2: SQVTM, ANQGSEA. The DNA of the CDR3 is TGCAGCGTTGGACGGAACACTGAAGCTTTCTTT. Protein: CSVGRNTEAFF.

The CDR3 spells CASSPEGNPGGTRNNEQFF. Here the CDR3 DNA reads TGTGCCAGCAGTCCCGAAGGGAACCCGGGAGGGACGAGGAACAATGAGCAGTTCTTC. The rearrangement joins TRBV6-5 to TRBJ2-1; 8 positions match TRBD2. The CDR3 has 19 residues. Germline V gene data show CDR1 as MNHEY and CDR2 as SVGAGI. J lost 5 bases, V lost 5 bases, and 20 bases had no gene match.

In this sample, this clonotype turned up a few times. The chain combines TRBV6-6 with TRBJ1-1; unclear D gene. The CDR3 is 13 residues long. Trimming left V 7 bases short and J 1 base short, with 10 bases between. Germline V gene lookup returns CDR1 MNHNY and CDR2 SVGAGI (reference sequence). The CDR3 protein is CASNPLGNTEAFF. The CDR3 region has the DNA TGTGCCAGCAACCCGCTCGGGAACACTGAAGCTTTCTTT.

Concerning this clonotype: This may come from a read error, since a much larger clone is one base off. The CDR3 is CVSSLVGRPEDTEAFF. The CDR3 region has the DNA TGTGTCAGCAGTTTAGTCGGAAGACCCGAGGACACTGAAGCTTTCTTT. The V gene is TRBV12-3 or TRBV12-4, the J gene TRBJ1-1; no firm D call. CDR3 size: 16 residues.

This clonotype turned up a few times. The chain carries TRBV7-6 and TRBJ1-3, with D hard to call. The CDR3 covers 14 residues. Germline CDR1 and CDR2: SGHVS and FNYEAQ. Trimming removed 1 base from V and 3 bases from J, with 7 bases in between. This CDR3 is CASSLEARGNTIYF. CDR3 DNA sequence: TGTGCCAGCAGCTTAGAGGCACGTGGAAACACCATATATTTT.

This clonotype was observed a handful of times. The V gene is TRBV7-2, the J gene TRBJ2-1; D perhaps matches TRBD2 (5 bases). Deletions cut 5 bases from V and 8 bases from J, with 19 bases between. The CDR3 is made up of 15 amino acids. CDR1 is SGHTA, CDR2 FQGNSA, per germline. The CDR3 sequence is CASSPRVGLRDEQFF. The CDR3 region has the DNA TGTGCCAGCAGCCCTCGAGTCGGTTTGAGGGATGAGCAGTTCTTC. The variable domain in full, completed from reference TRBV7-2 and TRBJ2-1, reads GAGVSQSPSNKVTEKGKDVELRCDPISGHTALYWYRQSLGQGLEFLIYFQGNSAPDKSGLPSDRFSAERTGGSVSTLTIQRTQQEDSAVYLCASSPRVGLRDEQFFGPGTRLTVL.

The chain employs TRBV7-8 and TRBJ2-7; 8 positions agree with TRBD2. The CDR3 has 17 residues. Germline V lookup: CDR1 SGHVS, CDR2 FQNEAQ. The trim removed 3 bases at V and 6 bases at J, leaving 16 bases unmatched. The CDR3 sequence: CASSFSGTGTRLAEQYF. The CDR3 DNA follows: TGTGCCAGCAGCTTTTCGGGGACCGGGACTAGATTAGCCGAGCAGTACTTC.

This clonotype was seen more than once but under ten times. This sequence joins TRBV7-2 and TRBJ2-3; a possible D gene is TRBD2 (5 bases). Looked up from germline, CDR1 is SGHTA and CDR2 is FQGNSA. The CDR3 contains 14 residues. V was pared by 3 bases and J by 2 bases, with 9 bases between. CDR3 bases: TGTGCCAGCAGCTTTTTCCGGGACACAGATACGCAGTATTTT. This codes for CASSFFRDTDTQYF.

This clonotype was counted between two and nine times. In DNA, the CDR3 is TGCAGCGTAGTACCAACGAACACTGAAGCTTTCTTT. It yields the protein CSVVPTNTEAFF. V and J are TRBV29-1 and TRBJ1-1; D gene uncertain. This CDR3 is 12 amino acids long. Germline V lookup: CDR1 SQVTM, CDR2 ANQGSEA. Trimming took off 6 bases at V and 1 base at J, with 9 bases between the two ends.

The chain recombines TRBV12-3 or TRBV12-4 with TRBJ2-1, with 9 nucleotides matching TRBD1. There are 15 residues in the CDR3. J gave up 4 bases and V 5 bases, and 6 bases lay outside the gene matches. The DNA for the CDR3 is TGTGCCAGCAGTGATGGACAGGGGAATTACAATGAGCAGTTCTTC. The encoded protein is CASSDGQGNYNEQFF.

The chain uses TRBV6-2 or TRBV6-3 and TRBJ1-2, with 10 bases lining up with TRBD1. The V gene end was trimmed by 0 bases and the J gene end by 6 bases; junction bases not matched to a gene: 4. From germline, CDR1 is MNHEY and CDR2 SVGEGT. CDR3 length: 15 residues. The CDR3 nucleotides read TGTGCCAGCAGTTACTCAGACAGGGGGCTGGATGGCTACACCTTC. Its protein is CASSYSDRGLDGYTF.

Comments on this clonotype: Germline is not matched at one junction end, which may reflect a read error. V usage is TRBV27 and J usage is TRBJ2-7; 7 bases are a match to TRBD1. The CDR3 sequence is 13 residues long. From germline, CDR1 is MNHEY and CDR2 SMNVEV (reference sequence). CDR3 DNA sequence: TGTGTCAGCAGTTATGGGACAGCAGGCGAGCAGTACTTC. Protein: CVSSYGTAGEQYF.

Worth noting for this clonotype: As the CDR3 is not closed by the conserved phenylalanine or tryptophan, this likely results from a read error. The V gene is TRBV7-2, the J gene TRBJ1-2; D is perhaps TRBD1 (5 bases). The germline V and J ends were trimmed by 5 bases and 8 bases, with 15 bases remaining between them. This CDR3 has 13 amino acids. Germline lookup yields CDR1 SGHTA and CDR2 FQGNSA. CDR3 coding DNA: TGTGCCAGCAGCATTCCAGGGTTCTTCGGCTACACCTCC. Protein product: CASSIPGFFGYTS.

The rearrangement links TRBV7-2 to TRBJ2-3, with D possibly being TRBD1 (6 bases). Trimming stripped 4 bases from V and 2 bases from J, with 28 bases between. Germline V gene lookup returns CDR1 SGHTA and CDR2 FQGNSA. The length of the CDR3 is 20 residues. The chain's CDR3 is CASSSHFQVPEGVHTDTQYF. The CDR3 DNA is TGTGCCAGCAGCTCCCATTTTCAGGTTCCCGAGGGGGTTCACACAGATACGCAGTATTTT.

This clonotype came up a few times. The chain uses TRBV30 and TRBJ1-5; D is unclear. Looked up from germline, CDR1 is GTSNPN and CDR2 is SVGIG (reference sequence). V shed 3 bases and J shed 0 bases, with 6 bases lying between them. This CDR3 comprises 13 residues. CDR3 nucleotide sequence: TGTGCCTGGAGCATAGATAGCAATCAGCCCCAGCATTTT. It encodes CAWSIDSNQPQHF. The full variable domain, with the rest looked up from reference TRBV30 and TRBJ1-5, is SQTIHQWPATLVQPVGSPLSLECTVEGTSNPNLYWYRQAAGRGLQLLFYSVGIGQISSEVPQNLSASRPQDRQFILSSKKLLLSDSGFYLCAWSIDSNQPQHFGDGTRLSIL.

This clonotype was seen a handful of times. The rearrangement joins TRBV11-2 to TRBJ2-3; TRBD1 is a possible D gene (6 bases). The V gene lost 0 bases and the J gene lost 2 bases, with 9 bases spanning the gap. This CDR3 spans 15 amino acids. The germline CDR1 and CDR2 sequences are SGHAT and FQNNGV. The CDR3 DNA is TGTGCCAGCAGCTTAGAGTGGACAGACACAGATACGCAGTATTTT. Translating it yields CASSLEWTDTDTQYF.

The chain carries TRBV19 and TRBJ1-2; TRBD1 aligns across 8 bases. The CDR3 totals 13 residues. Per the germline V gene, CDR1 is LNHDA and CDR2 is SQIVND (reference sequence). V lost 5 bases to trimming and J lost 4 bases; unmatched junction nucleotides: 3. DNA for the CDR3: TGTGCCAGTAGTGTTACAGGGGGCTATGGCTACACCTTC. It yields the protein CASSVTGGYGYTF.